This entry features one T cell receptor (beta chain) sequence. Its antigen is not identified. The assay was immunoSEQ multiplex PCR, and TCRdb's table has in-frame clones only and misses some. Among fewer than 95,000 clones, 85% to 95% were seen once, and the ten largest hold about 8%. These data are taken from a study of T cell responses to AZD1222 COVID-19 vaccine. Notes on the study in general: Repertoires were obtained only post-peak T cell response. Just five or six AZD1222 recipients were seropositive at baseline. Donors in the cohort were predominantly white British and more often female, and clonal diversity was possibly underestimated. Spike-specific TCRs gained breadth and depth after people received two AZD1222 doses.

The ends lost 10 bases at V and 6 bases at J; junction bases unmatched: 10. This CDR3 is built from 13 residues. The sequence was collected from an adult who received the AZD1222 COVID-19 vaccine. The sample consisted of peripheral blood, taken 28 days after the second AZD1222 dose. The chain combines TRBV12-3 or TRBV12-4 with TRBJ2-7; TRBD1 matches at 9 bases. The CDR3 bases are TGTGCCACCATACAGGGGGCGAATGGCGAGCAGTACTTC. Translating it yields CATIQGANGEQYF.